This T cell receptor (beta chain) comes out of a study of T-cell reconstitution after alpha-beta-depleted transplantation in children. The TCRbeta library was prepared with unique molecular identifiers. A single record per CDR3 protein comes from TCRdb applying MiXCR to the PCR reads. Here the sample spans hundreds of thousands of distinct CDR3 sequences, 13% being singletons. The V end lost 2 bases, the J end lost 4 bases, and 3 bases lay between the germline ends. CDR1 and CDR2 (germline): MNHEY, SVGAGI. The CDR3 sequence is 11 residues long. This clonotype was detected many times. V and J are TRBV6-5 and TRBJ2-7, with D uncertain. The material was PBMCs, mostly from graft donor cells, obtained 360 days after TCRalphabeta/CD19-depleted stem cell transplant. This TCR derives from a male patient between 10 and 17 years old who had a stem cell transplant for acute myeloid leukemia, so the T cells may come from the graft donor. CDR3 nucleotide sequence: TGTGCCAGCAGTTACCAGTACGAGCAGTACTTC. Protein product: CASSYQYEQYF.